The clone carrying this T cell receptor beta chain is labeled medium-sized. Its antigen is not identified. This sample stems from a study of lymphopenia after photon versus proton radiotherapy. Assay: immunoSEQ multiplex PCR; the TCRdb copy retains only in-frame clones and omits some. The repertoire holds about 24,000 clones, with roughly 80% as singletons. Study outcomes and limitations: Only patients who died were analyzed for survival; proton advantage is unproven. Relative stability marked proton patients; photon patients lost diversity and naive cells. After lymphocyte nadir, photon-treated repertoires showed oligoclonal expansion, especially CD8+ Temra. Post-nadir TCR diversity decline inversely tracked overall survival among those who died.

The CDR3 has 12 amino acids. Trimming took off 3 bases at V and 11 bases at J, with 16 bases between the two ends. Germline values: CDR1 GTSNPN, CDR2 SVGIG (reference sequence). This clonotype was sampled from a middle-aged man with gastric cancer. The sample consisted of peripheral blood, taken from a patient treated with photon-based radiotherapy. This chain joins TRBV30 and TRBJ1-1; D not resolved. CDR3 sequence reads: CAWSDSPNGAFF. The CDR3 region has the DNA TGTGCCTGGAGCGATAGTCCTAACGGGGCTTTCTTT.